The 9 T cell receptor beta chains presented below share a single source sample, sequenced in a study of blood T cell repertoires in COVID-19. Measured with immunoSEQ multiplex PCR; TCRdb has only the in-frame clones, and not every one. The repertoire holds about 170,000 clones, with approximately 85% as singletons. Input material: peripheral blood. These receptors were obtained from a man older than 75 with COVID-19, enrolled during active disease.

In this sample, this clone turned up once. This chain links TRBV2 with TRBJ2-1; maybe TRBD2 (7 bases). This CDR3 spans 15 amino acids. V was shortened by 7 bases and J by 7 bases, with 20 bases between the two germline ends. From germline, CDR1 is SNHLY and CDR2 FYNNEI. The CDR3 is CASTSPRGAKNEQFF. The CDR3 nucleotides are TGTGCCAGCACCTCCCCCCGGGGGGCCAAGAATGAGCAGTTCTTC.

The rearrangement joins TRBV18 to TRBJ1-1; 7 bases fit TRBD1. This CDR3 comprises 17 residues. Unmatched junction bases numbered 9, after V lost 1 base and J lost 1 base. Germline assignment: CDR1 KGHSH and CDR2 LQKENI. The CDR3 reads CASSPLGPGTENTEAFF. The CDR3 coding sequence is TGTGCCAGCTCACCACTCGGTCCGGGGACAGAGAACACTGAAGCTTTCTTT.

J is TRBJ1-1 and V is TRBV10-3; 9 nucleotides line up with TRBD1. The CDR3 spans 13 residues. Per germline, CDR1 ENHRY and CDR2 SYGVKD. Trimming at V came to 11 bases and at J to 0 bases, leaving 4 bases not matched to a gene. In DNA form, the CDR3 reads TGTGCCTCGGGACAGGGCCTGAACACTGAAGCTTTCTTT. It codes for CASGQGLNTEAFF.

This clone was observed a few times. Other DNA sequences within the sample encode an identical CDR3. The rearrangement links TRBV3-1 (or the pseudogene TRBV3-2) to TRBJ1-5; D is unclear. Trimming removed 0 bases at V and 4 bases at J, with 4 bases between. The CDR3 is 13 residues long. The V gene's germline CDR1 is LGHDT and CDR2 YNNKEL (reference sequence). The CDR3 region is CASSQDRNQPQHF. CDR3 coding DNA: TGTGCCAGCAGCCAAGATCGGAATCAGCCCCAGCATTTT.

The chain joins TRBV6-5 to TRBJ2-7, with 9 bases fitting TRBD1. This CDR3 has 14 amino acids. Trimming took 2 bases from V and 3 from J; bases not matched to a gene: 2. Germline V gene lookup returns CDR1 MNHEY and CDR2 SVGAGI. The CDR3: CASSYGTGIYEQYF. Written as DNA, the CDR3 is TGTGCCAGCAGTTACGGGACAGGGATCTACGAGCAGTACTTC.

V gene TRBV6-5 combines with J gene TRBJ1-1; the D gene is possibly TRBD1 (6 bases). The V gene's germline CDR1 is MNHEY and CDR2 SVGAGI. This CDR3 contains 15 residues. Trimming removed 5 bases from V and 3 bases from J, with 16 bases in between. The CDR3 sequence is CASSLRAGAYTEAFF. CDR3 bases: TGTGCCAGCAGTCTCCGAGCGGGGGCTTACACTGAAGCTTTCTTT.

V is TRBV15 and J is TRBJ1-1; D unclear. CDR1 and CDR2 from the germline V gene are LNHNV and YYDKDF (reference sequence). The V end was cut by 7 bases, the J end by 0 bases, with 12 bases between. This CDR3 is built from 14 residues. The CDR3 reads CATKRQLLNTEAFF. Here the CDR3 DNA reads TGTGCCACCAAGAGGCAGTTGCTGAACACTGAAGCTTTCTTT.

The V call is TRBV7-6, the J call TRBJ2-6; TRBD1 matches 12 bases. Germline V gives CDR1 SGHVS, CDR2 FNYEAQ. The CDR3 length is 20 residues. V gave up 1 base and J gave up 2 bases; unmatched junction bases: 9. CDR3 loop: CASSLGSPGQGAPGANVLTF. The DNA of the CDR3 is TGTGCCAGCAGCTTAGGATCGCCGGGACAGGGGGCGCCTGGGGCCAACGTCCTGACTTTC.

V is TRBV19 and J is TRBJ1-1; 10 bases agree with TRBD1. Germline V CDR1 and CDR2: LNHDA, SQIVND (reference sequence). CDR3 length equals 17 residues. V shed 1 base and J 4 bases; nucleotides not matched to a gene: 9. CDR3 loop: CASSIGVRDRGATEAFF. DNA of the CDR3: TGTGCCAGTAGTATAGGGGTTCGGGACAGGGGAGCCACTGAAGCTTTCTTT.